The 4 T cell receptor beta chains below were found in one sample sequenced in a study of blood T cell repertoires in COVID-19. The repertoire was sequenced with immunoSEQ multiplex PCR; TCRdb's copy has only in-frame clones and lacks some. Of roughly 380,000 clones listed, 85% to 90% are singletons. The specimen sequenced was PBMCs or T cells enriched from blood (not recorded which). These receptors originate from a woman aged 25 to 45 who had been exposed to COVID-19.

The chain is built from TRBV5-8 and TRBJ2-7; no clear D. The CDR3 is 11 amino acids. In germline, CDR1 is SGHTS, CDR2 YDEGEE. V was cut by 1 base and J by 6 bases, with 5 bases left in between. This chain's CDR3 is CASSLSSEQYF. The CDR3 bases are TGTGCCAGCAGCTTGTCCAGCGAGCAGTACTTC.

CDR3 protein: CASSLTGTYAPSGANVLTF. CDR3 coding DNA: TGTGCCAGCAGCTTAACGGGGACATACGCCCCCTCTGGGGCCAACGTCCTGACTTTC. The chain uses TRBV7-3 and TRBJ2-6; tentatively, D is TRBD1 (6 bases). The germline V and J ends were trimmed by 0 bases and 0 bases, with 15 bases remaining between them. Germline CDR1 and CDR2: SGHTA and FQGTGA. The CDR3 has 19 amino acids.

The gene calls are TRBV11-2 and TRBJ2-2, with 9 bases fitting TRBD1. Germline CDR1 SGHAT, CDR2 FQNNGV. The CDR3 spans 16 residues. V lost 6 bases, J lost 3 bases, and 8 bases stayed unmatched. The chain's CDR3 is CASRRPGTGHTGELFF. The DNA for the CDR3 is TGTGCCAGCAGACGTCCCGGGACAGGGCACACCGGGGAGCTGTTTTTT.

The chain couples TRBV27 to TRBJ2-7; a possible D gene is TRBD2 (5 bases). Germline V gives CDR1 MNHEY, CDR2 SMNVEV (reference sequence). The germline V and J ends were trimmed by 5 bases and 3 bases, with 17 bases remaining between them. The CDR3 loop spans 15 amino acids. The CDR3 loop reads CASSPSAGLYYEQYF. CDR3 bases: TGTGCCAGCAGTCCCTCTGCGGGTCTTTACTACGAGCAGTACTTC.